The clone carrying this T cell receptor beta chain was detected a few times. The antigen is not known. The source of the sample is a study of T cells in Graves' hyperthyroidism and ophthalmopathy. Study-level points and caveats: Before onset, by a median of 6.5 months, the model predicted ophthalmopathy. The blood repertoire included most of the expanded thyroid clonotypes above 0.001.

Clinicians diagnosed patients from clinical symptoms, serum thyroxine and TRAb, thyroid ultrasound and orbital computed tomography. Per the germline V gene, CDR1 is SGHAT and CDR2 is FQNNGV. The CDR3 loop spans 15 amino acids. The germline V and J ends were trimmed by 6 bases and 7 bases, with 22 bases remaining between them. It was RNA transcripts that yielded the amplified TCR beta CDR3 regions. HTBI primers were the set used in a first-round RT-PCR of the TCR CDR3. TCRdb independently ran MiXCR on the multiplex PCR reads; one entry per CDR3 protein. The data contain approximately 690,000 distinct CDR3 sequences, about 20% of them singletons.

The V gene is TRBV11-2, the J gene TRBJ2-7; no reliable D call. Specimen: blood. This TCR was recovered from a man under 40 with Graves' ophthalmopathy. CDR3 coding DNA: TGTGCCAGCAGGCCCAACCGCGTGGGTTCAATTGAGCAGTACTTC. Translation gives CASRPNRVGSIEQYF.